This TCR beta chain was sequenced during a study of T cell responses to AZD1222 COVID-19 vaccine. Study-wide results and caveats: A mostly white British donor set with more females was recruited, and clonal diversity was possibly underestimated.

Clones were sequenced by immunoSEQ multiplex PCR, and TCRdb holds only the in-frame ones, with some missing. The sample has approximately 100,000 clones; about 90% are singletons. This CDR3 has 13 residues. The V end lost 3 bases, the J end lost 1 base, and 7 bases lay between the germline ends. Germline CDR1 and CDR2: SGHNT and YYREEE (reference sequence). A remark on this clone: The antigen is unknown.

The V call is TRBV5-4, the J call TRBJ1-2; D remains unclear. The receptor was derived from an adult who received the AZD1222 COVID-19 vaccine. The sequenced sample was peripheral blood, obtained 28 days after the second AZD1222 dose. The CDR3 coding sequence is TGTGCCAGCAGCTCGCGTTTTAACTATGGCTACACCTTC. It yields the protein CASSSRFNYGYTF.